The 8 T cell receptor beta chains in this list originate from one sample, sequenced in a study of T cell repertoires in cytomegalovirus infection. TCRdb reanalysed the reads using MiXCR and keeps one entry per CDR3 protein. This sample has 200,000 to 300,000 distinct CDR3 sequences, with 9.1% found just once. Sequencing was carried out using PBMCs. The receptors come from a human donor in good health (CMV status not recorded). Some clones in this sample may be carry-over from other donors' samples.

This clonotype was seen many times. The chain links TRBV5-6 to TRBJ1-5, with no clear D. Trimming pared 2 bases from V and 7 bases from J, leaving 10 bases between. Germline V CDR1 and CDR2: SGHDT, YYEEEE. CDR3 length equals 13 residues. The CDR3 sequence is CASSFNVGQPQHF. The CDR3 DNA sequence: TGTGCCAGCAGCTTTAATGTTGGCCAGCCCCAGCATTTT.

This chain joins TRBV6-2 or TRBV6-3 and TRBJ2-2; 10 positions match TRBD1. Losses at the gene ends were 8 bases for V and 6 bases for J; bases not matched to a gene: 9. Germline CDR1 MNHEY, CDR2 SVGEGT. The CDR3 sequence is 15 residues long. The CDR3 sequence: CASYRDRGFAGELFF. CDR3 DNA sequence: TGTGCCAGCTACCGGGACAGGGGTTTCGCCGGGGAGCTGTTTTTT.

In its sample, this clonotype was seen a few times. The V and J genes are TRBV7-2 and TRBJ2-7; a possible D gene is TRBD2 (5 bases). From germline, CDR1 is SGHTA and CDR2 FQGNSA. The CDR3 length is 13 residues. The V end was cut by 0 bases, the J end by 4 bases, with 7 bases between. As DNA, the CDR3 is TGTGCCAGCAGCTTAGCTCGGGGTTACGAGCAGTACGTC. Amino acid sequence: CASSLARGYEQYV.

This clonotype was found many times. V is TRBV7-8 and J is TRBJ2-5; D perhaps matches TRBD1 (6 bases). CDR1 and CDR2 from the germline V gene are SGHVS and FQNEAQ. Trimming cost V 1 base and J 6 bases, with 15 bases left between them. CDR3 length equals 15 residues. Here the CDR3 DNA reads TGTGCCAGCAGCTTAGTCTCGGGGCAGGGGAAGACCCAGTACTTC. It translates to CASSLVSGQGKTQYF.

This clonotype was seen more than once but under ten times. The chain joins TRBV11-3 to TRBJ1-2, with 7 positions matching TRBD1. The CDR3 consists of 14 residues. Trimming removed 4 bases from V and 4 bases from J; junction bases left unmatched: 6. CDR1 and CDR2 from the germline V gene are SGHNT and YENEEA. CDR3 protein: CASSSLTGPYGYTF. The CDR3 nucleotides are TGTGCCAGCAGCTCCTTGACAGGGCCCTATGGCTACACCTTC.

This clonotype has ten or more counts. The chain joins TRBV19 to TRBJ1-6; 8 bases are a match to TRBD1. This CDR3 comprises 18 residues. The V gene's germline CDR1 is LNHDA and CDR2 SQIVND (reference sequence). Trimming removed 5 bases from V and 0 bases from J; junction bases left unmatched: 9. As DNA, the CDR3 is TGTGCCAGTAGTCCCCTTGGACAGGGCAGCTCCTATAATTCACCCCTCCACTTT. Amino acid sequence: CASSPLGQGSSYNSPLHF.

This clonotype appeared many times. The chain employs TRBV7-2 and TRBJ1-5; TRBD1 might be the D (5 bases). Looked up from germline, CDR1 is SGHTA and CDR2 is FQGNSA. This CDR3 is 15 amino acids long. Between the trimmed V and J ends, which lost 5 bases and 2 bases, there was a span of 13 bases. In nucleotides, the CDR3 is TGTGCCAGCAGCCCCCAGGGCCAAGGCAATCAGCCCCAGCATTTT. Translating gives CASSPQGQGNQPQHF. The whole variable domain, remainder taken from reference TRBV7-2 and TRBJ1-5, is GAGVSQSPSNKVTEKGKDVELRCDPISGHTALYWYRQSLGQGLEFLIYFQGNSAPDKSGLPSDRFSAERTGGSVSTLTIQRTQQEDSAVYLCASSPQGQGNQPQHFGDGTRLSIL.

This clonotype has a count of ten or more. The chain has TRBV2 and TRBJ1-2; 8 bases fit TRBD1. The CDR3 has 13 amino acids. Germline CDR1 is SNHLY and CDR2 is FYNNEI. V shed 5 bases, J shed 7 bases, and the junction held 6 bases outside the gene matches. CDR3 loop: CASSSAGGSGYTF. The DNA for the CDR3 is TGTGCCAGCAGTAGCGCAGGGGGCTCTGGCTACACCTTC.